The 31 T cell receptor beta chains listed next were all sequenced from one sample in a study of blood T cell repertoires in COVID-19 (dated by TCRdb to 2018 to 2020). The library was generated by the immunoSEQ multiplex PCR assay. Drawn from immuneACCESS, this table holds only the in-frame rearrangements with V and J called that TCRdb kept. Clones are partly lost; checked studies trace under half to an unresolved V gene and leave the rest unexplained. The sample data list 250,000 to 300,000 clones, and 89% of these were observed just once. The ten largest clones capture 0.94% of the sample. The sample taken for sequencing was peripheral blood. Receptors originate from a woman aged 40 to 55 who had recovered from COVID-19.

The chain has TRBV6-4 and TRBJ2-3; 10 nucleotides align to TRBD2. The CDR3 sequence is 15 residues long. Germline CDR1 reads MRHNA; CDR2 reads SNTAGT. After removal of 7 bases from V and 4 bases from J, the junction contained 8 bases not matched to a gene. The CDR3 DNA sequence: TGTGCCAGCACGAGAGCGGGAGGGCTGTCAGATACGCAGTATTTT. Encoded protein: CASTRAGGLSDTQYF.

The chain's CDR3 is CASTPPPDSLNEKLFF. CDR3 nucleotides: TGTGCCAGCACCCCTCCCCCGGACAGTCTCAATGAAAAACTGTTTTTT. The chain uses TRBV27 and TRBJ1-4; D might be TRBD1 (6 bases). The CDR3 is made up of 16 amino acids. Germline V gene sequence: CDR1 MNHEY, CDR2 SMNVEV (reference sequence). V lost 7 bases to trimming and J lost 5 bases, with 20 bases between them.

The chain carries TRBV27 and TRBJ2-7, with D perhaps TRBD1 (6 bases). Germline assignment: CDR1 MNHEY and CDR2 SMNVEV (reference sequence). Deletions cut 8 bases from V and 3 bases from J, with 11 bases between. CDR3 size: 12 residues. The CDR3 region has the DNA TGTGCCAGCGGACAGCAGGGCTACGAGCAGTACTTC. Translating it yields CASGQQGYEQYF.

This clone was seen only once. The chain has TRBV27 and TRBJ2-2; D ambiguous. Germline values: CDR1 MNHEY, CDR2 SMNVEV (reference sequence). Trimming cost V 8 bases and J 0 bases, with 13 bases left between them. This CDR3 comprises 15 residues. The chain's CDR3 is CASGQISANTGELFF. CDR3 coding DNA: TGTGCCAGCGGCCAAATATCCGCGAACACCGGGGAGCTGTTTTTT.

CDR3 sequence: CAISTTLSTDTQYF. The CDR3 coding sequence is TGTGCCATCAGTACTACTCTAAGCACAGATACGCAGTATTTT. The chain carries TRBV10-3 and TRBJ2-3; D call uncertain. V lost 5 bases, J lost 0 bases, and 9 bases lay in between. This CDR3 spans 14 amino acids. From germline, CDR1 is ENHRY and CDR2 SYGVKD.

The gene calls are TRBV6-5 and TRBJ2-5, with 9 bases that match TRBD2. CDR3 size: 15 residues. V lost 6 bases and J lost 1; bases outside the gene matches: 6. From germline, CDR1 is MNHEY and CDR2 SVGAGI. CDR3 bases: TGTGCCAGCAGGCTACGGACTAGCGCCCAAGAGACCCAGTACTTC. This encodes CASRLRTSAQETQYF.

V is TRBV5-5 and J is TRBJ2-3; perhaps TRBD1 as D (8 bases). This CDR3 has 15 amino acids. V shed 4 bases and J shed 6 bases, with 18 bases lying between them. In germline, CDR1 is SGHKS, CDR2 YYEKEE (reference sequence). CDR3 bases: TGTGCCAGCAGCAGCGGGGACAGGTTCTCGGATACGCAGTATTTT. The encoded protein is CASSSGDRFSDTQYF.

The CDR3 DNA sequence: TGTGCCAGCCATAGCAGGAGGGAATCCACTAATAATTCACCCCTCCACTTT. Amino acids: CASHSRRESTNNSPLHF. The chain has TRBV28 and TRBJ1-6; D not resolved. The CDR3 is 17 residues long. With 8 bases removed from V and 5 bases from J, the gap between germline ends came to 22 bases. Germline assignment: CDR1 MDHEN and CDR2 SYDVKM.

This chain joins TRBV10-3 and TRBJ2-7; tentatively, D is TRBD1 (7 bases). Trimming pared 4 bases from V and 7 bases from J, leaving 11 bases between. CDR1 is ENHRY, CDR2 SYGVKD, per germline. This CDR3 region has 12 residues. The CDR3 sequence: CAISGQGLEQYF. Written as DNA, the CDR3 is TGTGCCATCAGTGGACAGGGACTTGAGCAGTACTTC.

J is TRBJ2-3 and V is TRBV7-8; no clear D gene. The CDR3 loop spans 15 amino acids. Per the germline V gene, CDR1 is SGHVS and CDR2 is FQNEAQ. With 0 bases removed from V and 6 bases from J, the gap between germline ends came to 13 bases. The chain's CDR3 is CASSLAFLVSDTQYF. In DNA form, the CDR3 reads TGTGCCAGCAGCTTAGCGTTTCTAGTTTCGGATACGCAGTATTTT.

V and J are TRBV5-1 and TRBJ2-1, with TRBD1 matching over 9 bases. Looked up from germline, CDR1 is SGHRS and CDR2 is YFSETQ. Unmatched junction bases numbered 2, after V lost 0 bases and J lost 10 bases. There are 13 residues in the CDR3. The DNA of the CDR3 is TGCGCCAGCAGCTTGGGGACAGGGGACGAGCAGTTCTTC. It specifies CASSLGTGDEQFF.

This chain uses TRBV7-2 with TRBJ2-3; 10 bases align to TRBD2. This CDR3 has 14 amino acids. Looked up from germline, CDR1 is SGHTA and CDR2 is FQGNSA. V shed 5 bases and J 8 bases; nucleotides not matched to a gene: 7. CDR3 residues: CASSPDPSGSTQYF. The CDR3 region has the DNA TGTGCCAGCAGCCCCGATCCTAGCGGGAGTACGCAGTATTTT.

The table lists this clone with a count of one. CDR3 sequence (DNA): TGTGCCAGCAGCTCTCCCACCGGGGAGCTGTTTTTT. Translating it yields CASSSPTGELFF. This chain joins TRBV7-3 and TRBJ2-2; D call uncertain. The CDR3 is 12 amino acids. Germline CDR1 is SGHTA and CDR2 is FQGTGA. Trimming took 4 bases from V and 4 from J, leaving 4 bases between them.

V and J are TRBV29-1 and TRBJ2-1, with D unclear. The CDR3 is 12 amino acids. V was clipped by 4 bases and J by 7 bases, with 11 bases between them. Germline CDR1 is SQVTM and CDR2 is ANQGSEA. The CDR3 DNA reads as TGCAGCGTTGTACTCCTATTTAATGAGCAGTTCTTC. It codes for CSVVLLFNEQFF.

The V and J genes are TRBV14 and TRBJ1-6; tentative D call: TRBD1 (5 bases). Germline CDR1 is SGHDN and CDR2 is FVKESK. V was shortened by 7 bases and J by 4 bases, with 8 bases between the two germline ends. The CDR3 has 13 amino acids. CDR3: CASTQGYNSPLHF. Here the CDR3 DNA reads TGTGCCAGCACTCAGGGTTATAATTCACCCCTCCACTTT. The full variable domain, rest sourced from reference TRBV14 and TRBJ1-6, is EAGVTQFPSHSVIEKGQTVTLRCDPISGHDNLYWYRRVMGKEIKFLLHFVKESKQDESGMPNNRFLAERTGGTYSTLKVQPAELEDSGVYFCASTQGYNSPLHFGNGTRLTVT.

CDR3 amino acids: CSASGGSSYEQYF. The DNA of the CDR3 is TGCAGTGCTAGTGGCGGAAGCTCCTACGAGCAGTACTTC. The chain carries TRBV20-1 and TRBJ2-7, with D unresolved. Looked up from germline, CDR1 is DFQATT and CDR2 is SNEGSKA (reference sequence). Trimming cost V 3 bases and J 0 bases, with 9 bases left between them. This CDR3 is 13 amino acids long.

The CDR3 protein is CASRDGSSYEQYF. In nucleotides, the CDR3 is TGTGCCAGCAGGGATGGGAGCTCCTACGAGCAGTACTTC. The V call is TRBV5-5, the J call TRBJ2-7, with D possibly TRBD2 on 5 matching bases. With 5 bases removed from V and 0 bases from J, the gap between germline ends came to 9 bases. From germline, CDR1 is SGHKS and CDR2 YYEKEE (reference sequence). The CDR3 length is 13 residues.

The rearrangement links TRBV7-3 to TRBJ2-3; TRBD2 aligns across 9 bases. CDR1 and CDR2 from the germline V gene are SGHTA and FQGTGA. The CDR3 length is 16 residues. The V gene end was trimmed by 2 bases and the J gene end by 2 bases; junction bases not matched to a gene: 5. CDR3 residues: CASSLGLAGSTDTQYF. DNA of the CDR3: TGTGCCAGCAGCTTAGGGCTAGCGGGATCCACAGATACGCAGTATTTT.

The chain has TRBV5-6 and TRBJ2-2; weak D call: TRBD1 (6 bases). This CDR3 is built from 16 residues. Trimming removed 4 bases at V and 5 bases at J, with 18 bases between. Looked up from germline, CDR1 is SGHDT and CDR2 is YYEEEE. CDR3 in amino acids: CASSESPGHKTGELFF. The CDR3 nucleotides are TGTGCCAGCAGCGAGTCACCGGGACATAAGACCGGGGAGCTGTTTTTT.

J is TRBJ1-2 and V is TRBV3-1 (or the pseudogene TRBV3-2); maybe TRBD1 (6 bases). In germline, CDR1 is LGHDT, CDR2 YNNKEL (reference sequence). This CDR3 has 12 residues. V shed 1 base and J shed 7 bases, with 7 bases lying between them. The CDR3 DNA follows: TGTGCCAGCAGCCAAGGGACAGTTGGCTACACCTTC. It encodes CASSQGTVGYTF.

The rearrangement uses TRBV19 and TRBJ2-1, with D maybe TRBD2 (6 bases). The CDR3 consists of 14 residues. V lost 3 bases to trimming and J lost 7 bases, with 13 bases between them. Per germline, CDR1 LNHDA and CDR2 SQIVND (reference sequence). The CDR3 loop is CASSIVGSKNEQFF. CDR3 bases: TGTGCCAGTAGTATTGTCGGGAGTAAAAATGAGCAGTTCTTC.

This clone was counted between two and nine times. V usage is TRBV13 and J usage is TRBJ2-3; D remains unclear. Trimming took 4 bases from V and 1 from J, leaving 6 bases between them. Germline-derived CDR1 and CDR2 are PRHDT and FYEKMQ (reference sequence). This CDR3 contains 13 residues. The CDR3 DNA is TGTGCCAGCAGCTCCTACGGCACAGATACGCAGTATTTT. Protein: CASSSYGTDTQYF.

The J gene is TRBJ1-5, the V gene TRBV6-1, with D uncertain. The V gene's germline CDR1 is MNHNS and CDR2 SASEGT. V was cut by 3 bases and J by 4 bases, with 13 bases left in between. The CDR3 runs 15 residues. The CDR3 bases are TGTGCCAGCAGTGAGGAGAGGAGGGCAAATCAGCCCCAGCATTTT. It codes for CASSEERRANQPQHF.

The J gene is TRBJ2-3, the V gene TRBV5-1, with D tentatively TRBD2 (6 bases). The CDR3 consists of 13 residues. Germline CDR1 SGHRS, CDR2 YFSETQ. V lost 5 bases and J lost 2, with 9 bases in between. CDR3 in amino acids: CASRGLFTDTQYF. CDR3 bases: TGCGCCAGCAGGGGACTCTTCACAGATACGCAGTATTTT.

The V call is TRBV27, the J call TRBJ2-3, with D possibly matching TRBD1 (5 bases). V gave up 0 bases and J gave up 14 bases, with 24 bases separating them. The CDR3 loop spans 16 amino acids. CDR1 is MNHEY, CDR2 SMNVEV, per germline (reference sequence). DNA of the CDR3: TGTGCCAGCAGTTTATCGACGTTTCCAGGGCGCATGACCCTGTATTTT. Amino acid sequence: CASSLSTFPGRMTLYF.

The sample holds one count of this clone. The chain carries TRBV10-3 and TRBJ2-5; 7 positions match TRBD1. The length of the CDR3 is 16 residues. Germline V lookup: CDR1 ENHRY, CDR2 SYGVKD. V gave up 2 bases and J gave up 0 bases; unmatched junction bases: 6. CDR3 nucleotide sequence: TGTGCCATCAGTGAGACCCAGGGACAGCACCAAGAGACCCAGTACTTC. This sequence encodes CAISETQGQHQETQYF.

This clone was seen once. The chain has TRBV28 and TRBJ1-4, with 9 bases identical to TRBD1. The CDR3 has 14 residues. Trimming at V came to 4 bases and at J to 7 bases, leaving 4 bases not matched to a gene. The germline CDR1 and CDR2 sequences are MDHEN and SYDVKM. The CDR3: CASSSGQGSEKLFF. Written as DNA, the CDR3 is TGTGCCAGCAGTTCCGGACAGGGGAGTGAAAAACTGTTTTTT.

The rearrangement uses TRBV12-3 or TRBV12-4 and TRBJ1-4; 7 bases map to TRBD1. The CDR3 is made up of 13 amino acids. The J segment lost 0 bases and the V segment lost 10 bases, leaving 2 bases of the junction unmatched. CDR3 sequence reads: CATQGATNEKLFF. The CDR3 nucleotides read TGTGCCACCCAGGGGGCAACTAATGAAAAACTGTTTTTT.

V usage is TRBV2 and J usage is TRBJ2-2; 10 nucleotides agree with TRBD2. Losses at the gene ends were 6 bases for V and 3 bases for J; bases not matched to a gene: 7. The CDR3 is 16 amino acids. The V gene's germline CDR1 is SNHLY and CDR2 FYNNEI. CDR3 DNA: TGTGCCAGCAGGGCCTCTAGCGGGGGTTACACCGGGGAGCTGTTTTTT. Translating it yields CASRASSGGYTGELFF.

The rearrangement joins TRBV9 to TRBJ2-1; D unresolved. Trimming took 7 bases from V and 3 from J, leaving 8 bases between them. The CDR3 runs 12 residues. Germline-derived CDR1 and CDR2 are SGDLS and YYNGEE. The CDR3 region is CASAPSYNEQFF. In nucleotides, the CDR3 is TGTGCCAGCGCGCCTAGCTACAATGAGCAGTTCTTC. The variable domain in full, with the rest retrieved from reference TRBV9 and TRBJ2-1, is DSGVTQTPKHLITATGQRVTLRCSPRSGDLSVYWYQQSLDQGLQFLIQYYNGEERAKGNILERFSAQQFPDLHSELNLSSLELGDSALYFCASAPSYNEQFFGPGTRLTVL.

The rearrangement links TRBV5-6 to TRBJ1-1, with D perhaps TRBD1 (6 bases). V lost 4 bases, J lost 4 bases, and 20 bases lay in between. Germline CDR1 reads SGHDT; CDR2 reads YYEEEE. This CDR3 is built from 16 residues. CDR3 residues: CASSPPLGGQVTEAFF. In DNA form, the CDR3 reads TGTGCCAGCAGCCCCCCCTTGGGGGGGCAGGTCACTGAAGCTTTCTTT.